The present entry profiles one T cell receptor (beta chain) with its context. These data come from a study of blood T cell repertoires in COVID-19. Study details: Samples of COVID-19 (acute and convalescent) were obtained from the United States, Italy and Spain. PBMCs, B-cell-depleted T cells, or T cells provided the cDNA or gDNA that made up the material.

The germline V gene has CDR1 LNHDA and CDR2 SQIVND (reference sequence). V gave up 3 bases and J gave up 7 bases; unmatched junction bases: 8. The CDR3 is 16 amino acids. Authors' processing steps: Reference gene primer amplification gave estimated nucleated cell counts. Measured with immunoSEQ multiplex PCR; TCRdb has only the in-frame clones, and not every one. V, J and clone size were drawn from that table, and D and trimming were deduced from the DNA. The sample comprises fewer than 250,000 clones, almost 90% of which are singletons, and 2.7% rests with the top ten. V gene TRBV19 combines with J gene TRBJ2-1; 11 bases map to TRBD1. The sample taken for sequencing was peripheral blood. This receptor was taken from a woman aged 55 to 70 with acute or convalescent COVID-19. CDR3 DNA sequence: TGTGCCAGTAGTATCTTGGTTGGGACAGGGGGAAATGAGCAGTTCTTC. This encodes CASSILVGTGGNEQFF. The whole variable domain, remainder taken from reference TRBV19 and TRBJ2-1, is DGGITQSPKYLFRKEGQNVTLSCEQNLNHDAMYWYRQDPGQGLRLIYYSQIVNDFQKGDIAEGYSVSREKKESFPLTVTSAQKNPTAFYLCASSILVGTGGNEQFFGPGTRLTVL.